Given below is one T cell receptor beta chain in context. In the authors' workflow: The authors estimated nucleated cell counts from reference gene primer amplification. Assay used: immunoSEQ multiplex PCR; TCRdb lists only in-frame clones, some missing. Clone size and the V and J calls come from that table; the DNA yielded D and trimming. The sample shows 95,000 to 110,000 clones, over 75% of them seen only once. The sample comes from a study of blood T cell repertoires in COVID-19. Study at large: Acute and convalescent COVID-19 specimens originated in the United States, Italy and Spain. Sources were T cells, B-cell-depleted T cells, or PBMCs; the material itself was cDNA or gDNA.

Per germline, CDR1 MNHEY and CDR2 SMNVEV (reference sequence). The V gene end was trimmed by 2 bases and the J gene end by 2 bases; junction bases not matched to a gene: 6. The CDR3 sequence is 16 residues long. The source of this sequence is a human donor in a cohort sampled during active or convalescent COVID-19. The specimen was peripheral blood. V and J are TRBV27 and TRBJ2-5; 9 positions match TRBD2. CDR3 sequence reads: CASSLVAGEIQETQYF. The CDR3 region has the DNA TGTGCCAGCAGTTTAGTAGCGGGGGAGATTCAAGAGACCCAGTACTTC.